The 7 T cell receptor beta chains presented below share a single source sample, sequenced in a study of OX40 agonist ivuxolimab in advanced cancers. The library was obtained by the immunoSEQ multiplex PCR assay. TCRdb took this table from immuneACCESS and kept in-frame rearrangements with V and J called. Such tables lack part of the clones; where checked against another copy, unresolved V genes explain under half of the gap, and the rest is unexplained. The sample data list around 19,000 clones, and 70% to 90% of these were observed just once. Clones ranked in the top ten supply 21% of the sample. Sequenced material: CD4+ or CD8+ T cells sorted from blood, taken in a trial of the OX40 agonist ivuxolimab. These receptors all stem from an adult with an advanced solid tumor such as melanoma, head and neck, liver or kidney cancer.

The chain carries TRBV5-8 and TRBJ2-7; the D gene could be TRBD1 or TRBD2 (5 bases each). The V end lost 4 bases, the J end lost 8 bases, and 10 bases lay between the germline ends. Germline lookup yields CDR1 SGHTS and CDR2 YDEGEE. This CDR3 region has 11 residues. The DNA of the CDR3 is TGTGCCAGCAGCCTCCCGGGACAGCAGTACTTC. Translating gives CASSLPGQQYF.

As regards this clone: The likely explanation is a read error, given a far larger clone one base away. This CDR3 is also generated by other DNA sequences in the sample. V gene TRBV5-1 combines with J gene TRBJ2-7; D uncertain. The CDR3 runs to 12 residues. Deletions cut 2 bases from V and 2 bases from J, with 5 bases between. Germline-derived CDR1 and CDR2 are SGHRS and YFSETQ. The CDR3 nucleotides read TGCGCCAGCAGCTTAGATGCCTACGAGCAGTACTTC. Protein sequence: CASSLDAYEQYF.

The V gene is TRBV4-1, the J gene TRBJ2-3; the match to TRBD2 covers 9 bases. There are 16 residues in the CDR3. Germline assignment: CDR1 MGHRA and CDR2 YSYEKL. V gave up 2 bases and J gave up 1 base; unmatched junction bases: 4. CDR3 DNA sequence: TGCGCCAGCAGCCAACGCTCTAGCGGGGGCACAGATACGCAGTATTTT. It encodes CASSQRSSGGTDTQYF.

This chain connects TRBV7-9 to TRBJ2-7; 10 nucleotides match TRBD2. Trimming took 2 bases from V and 5 from J; bases not matched to a gene: 9. CDR1 and CDR2 from the germline V gene are SEHNR and FQNEAQ (reference sequence). CDR3 length equals 16 residues. The DNA of the CDR3 is TGTGCCAGCAGCTTAAAAGCGGGGGGGCCGAGAAACGAGCAGTACTTC. Its protein is CASSLKAGGPRNEQYF.

The chain has TRBV29-1 and TRBJ1-3; TRBD1 might be the D (6 bases). V was trimmed by 8 bases and J by 5 bases, leaving 13 bases between them. The length of the CDR3 is 12 residues. CDR1 SQVTM and CDR2 ANQGSEA come from the germline V gene. CDR3 sequence reads: CSFWDTRNTIYF. The CDR3 nucleotides read TGCAGCTTTTGGGACACCAGAAACACCATATATTTT.

This chain joins TRBV4-1 and TRBJ2-7, with D perhaps matching TRBD1 (5 bases). Trimming removed 0 bases from V and 2 bases from J, with 11 bases in between. This CDR3 is built from 15 residues. Germline V gives CDR1 MGHRA, CDR2 YSYEKL. CDR3 sequence (DNA): TGCGCCAGCAGCCAAGAAAGACAGATTACCTACGAGCAGTACTTC. It specifies CASSQERQITYEQYF.

The rearrangement links TRBV5-5 to TRBJ2-7; D remains ambiguous. Germline loops: CDR1 SGHKS, CDR2 YYEKEE (reference sequence). V was cut by 3 bases and J by 2 bases, with 6 bases left in between. CDR3 length: 12 amino acids. As DNA, the CDR3 is TGTGCCAGCAGCTCCAACCCCTACGAGCAGTACTTC. It yields the protein CASSSNPYEQYF.